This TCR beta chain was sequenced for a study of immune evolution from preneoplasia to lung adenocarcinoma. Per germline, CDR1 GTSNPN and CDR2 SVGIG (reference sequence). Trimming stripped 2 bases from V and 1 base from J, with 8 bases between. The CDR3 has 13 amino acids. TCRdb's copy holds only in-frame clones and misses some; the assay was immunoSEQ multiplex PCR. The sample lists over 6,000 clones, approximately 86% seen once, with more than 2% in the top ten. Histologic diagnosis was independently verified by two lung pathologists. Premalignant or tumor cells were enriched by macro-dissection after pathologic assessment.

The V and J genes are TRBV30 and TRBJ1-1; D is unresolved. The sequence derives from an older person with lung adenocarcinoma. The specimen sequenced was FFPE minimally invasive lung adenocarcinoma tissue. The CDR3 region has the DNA TGTGCCTGGAGTTCGGGGTGGAACACTGAAGCTTTCTTT. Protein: CAWSSGWNTEAFF.